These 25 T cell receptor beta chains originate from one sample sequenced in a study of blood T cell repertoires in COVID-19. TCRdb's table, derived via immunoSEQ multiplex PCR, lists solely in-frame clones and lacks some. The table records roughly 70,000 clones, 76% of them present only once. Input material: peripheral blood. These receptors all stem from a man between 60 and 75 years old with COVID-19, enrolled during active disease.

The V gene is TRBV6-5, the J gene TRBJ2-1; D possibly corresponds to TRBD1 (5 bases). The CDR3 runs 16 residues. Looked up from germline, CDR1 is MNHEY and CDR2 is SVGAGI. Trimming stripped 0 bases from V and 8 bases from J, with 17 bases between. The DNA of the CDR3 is TGTGCCAGCAGTTACTCGGGTCCGACAGTGGCAGATGAGCAGTTCTTC. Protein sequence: CASSYSGPTVADEQFF.

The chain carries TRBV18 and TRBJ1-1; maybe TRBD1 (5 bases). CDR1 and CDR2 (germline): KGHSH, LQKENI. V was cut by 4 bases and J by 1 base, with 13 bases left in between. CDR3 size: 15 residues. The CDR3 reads CASSQLQDENTEAFF. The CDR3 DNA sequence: TGTGCCAGCTCACAACTACAGGACGAGAACACTGAAGCTTTCTTT. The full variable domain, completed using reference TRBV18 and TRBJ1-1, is NAGVMQNPRHLVRRRGQEARLRCSPMKGHSHVYWYRQLPEEGLKFMVYLQKENIIDESGMPKERFSAEFPKEGPSILRIQQVVRGDSAAYFCASSQLQDENTEAFFGQGTRLTVV.

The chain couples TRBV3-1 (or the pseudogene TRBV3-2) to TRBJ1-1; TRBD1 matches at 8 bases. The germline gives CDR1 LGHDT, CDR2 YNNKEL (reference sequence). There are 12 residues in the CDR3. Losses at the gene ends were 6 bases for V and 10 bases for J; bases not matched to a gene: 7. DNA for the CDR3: TGTGCCAGCAGTCCCAACGACAGGGGAGCTTTCTTT. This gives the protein CASSPNDRGAFF.

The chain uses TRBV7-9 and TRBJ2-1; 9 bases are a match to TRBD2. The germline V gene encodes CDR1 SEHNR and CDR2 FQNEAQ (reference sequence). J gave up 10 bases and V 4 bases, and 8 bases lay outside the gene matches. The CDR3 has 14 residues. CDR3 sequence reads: CASSSQTSGREQFF. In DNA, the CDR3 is TGTGCCAGCAGCTCACAGACTAGCGGCAGAGAGCAGTTCTTC.

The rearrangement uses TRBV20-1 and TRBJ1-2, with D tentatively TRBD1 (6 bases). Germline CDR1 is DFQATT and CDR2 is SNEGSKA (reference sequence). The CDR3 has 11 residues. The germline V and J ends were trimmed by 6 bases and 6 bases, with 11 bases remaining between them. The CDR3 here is CSAPGGHGYTF. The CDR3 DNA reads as TGCAGTGCCCCGGGGGGGCATGGCTACACCTTC.

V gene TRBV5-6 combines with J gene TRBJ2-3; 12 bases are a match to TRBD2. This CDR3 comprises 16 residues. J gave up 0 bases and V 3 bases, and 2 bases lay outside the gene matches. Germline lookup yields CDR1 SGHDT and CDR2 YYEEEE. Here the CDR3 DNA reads TGTGCCAGCAGCTGGACTAGCGGGACGAGCACAGATACGCAGTATTTT. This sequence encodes CASSWTSGTSTDTQYF.

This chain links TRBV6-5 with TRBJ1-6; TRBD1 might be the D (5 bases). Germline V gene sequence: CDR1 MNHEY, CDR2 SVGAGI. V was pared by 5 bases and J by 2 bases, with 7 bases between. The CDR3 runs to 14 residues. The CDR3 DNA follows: TGTGCCAGCAGTCCAGGGCCCTATAATTCACCCCTCCACTTT. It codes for CASSPGPYNSPLHF.

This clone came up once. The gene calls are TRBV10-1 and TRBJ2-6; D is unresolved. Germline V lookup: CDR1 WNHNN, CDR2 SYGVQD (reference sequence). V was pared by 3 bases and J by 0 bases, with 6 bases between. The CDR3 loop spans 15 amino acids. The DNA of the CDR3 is TGCGCCAGCAGTGACGGTAACTCTGGGGCCAACGTCCTGACTTTC. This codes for CASSDGNSGANVLTF.

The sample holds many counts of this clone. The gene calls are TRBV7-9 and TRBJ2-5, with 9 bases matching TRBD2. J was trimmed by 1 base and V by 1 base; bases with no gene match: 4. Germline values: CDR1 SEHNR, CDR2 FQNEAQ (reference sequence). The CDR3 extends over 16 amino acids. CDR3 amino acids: CASSLGAGGFQETQYF. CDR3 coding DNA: TGTGCCAGCAGCTTAGGTGCGGGGGGGTTCCAAGAGACCCAGTACTTC.

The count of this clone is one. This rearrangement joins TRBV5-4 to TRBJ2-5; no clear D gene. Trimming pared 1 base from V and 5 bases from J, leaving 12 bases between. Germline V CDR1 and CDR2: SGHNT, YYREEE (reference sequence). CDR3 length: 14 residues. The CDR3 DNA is TGTGCCAGCAGCTTGCCGTCTAGTATTGAGACCCAGTACTTC. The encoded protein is CASSLPSSIETQYF.

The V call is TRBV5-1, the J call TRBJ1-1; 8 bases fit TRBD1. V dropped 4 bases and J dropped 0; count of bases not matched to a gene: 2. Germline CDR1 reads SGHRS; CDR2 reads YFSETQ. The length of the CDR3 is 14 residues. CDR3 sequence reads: CASSHRGVNTEAFF. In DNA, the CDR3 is TGCGCCAGCAGCCACAGGGGGGTGAACACTGAAGCTTTCTTT. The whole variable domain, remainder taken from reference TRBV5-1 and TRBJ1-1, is KAGVTQTPRYLIKTRGQQVTLSCSPISGHRSVSWYQQTPGQGLQFLFEYFSETQRNKGNFPGRFSGRQFSNSRSEMNVSTLELGDSALYLCASSHRGVNTEAFFGQGTRLTVV.

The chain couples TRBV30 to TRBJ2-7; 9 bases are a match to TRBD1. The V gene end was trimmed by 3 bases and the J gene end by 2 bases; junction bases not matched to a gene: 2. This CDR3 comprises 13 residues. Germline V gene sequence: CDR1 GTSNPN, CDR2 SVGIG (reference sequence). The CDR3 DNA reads TGTGCCTGGAGCTACAGGGGGCCCTACGAGCAGTACTTC. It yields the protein CAWSYRGPYEQYF.

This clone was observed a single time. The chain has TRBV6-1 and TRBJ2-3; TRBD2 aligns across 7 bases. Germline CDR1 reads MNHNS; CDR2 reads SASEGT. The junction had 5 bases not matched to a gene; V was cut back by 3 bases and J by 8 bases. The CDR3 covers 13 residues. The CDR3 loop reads CASSEGGEGTQYF. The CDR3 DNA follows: TGTGCCAGCAGTGAGGGGGGGGAAGGTACGCAGTATTTT.

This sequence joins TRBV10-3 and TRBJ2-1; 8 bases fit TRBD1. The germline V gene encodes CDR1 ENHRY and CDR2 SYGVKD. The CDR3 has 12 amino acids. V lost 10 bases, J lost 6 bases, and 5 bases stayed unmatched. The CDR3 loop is CATLGQGNEQFF. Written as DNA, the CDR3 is TGTGCCACCCTAGGACAGGGCAATGAGCAGTTCTTC.

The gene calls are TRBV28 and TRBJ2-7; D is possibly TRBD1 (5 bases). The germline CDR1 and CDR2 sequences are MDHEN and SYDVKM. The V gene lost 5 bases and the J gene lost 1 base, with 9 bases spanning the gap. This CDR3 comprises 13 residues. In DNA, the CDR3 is TGTGCCAGCAGTCCCGGACATTCCTACGAGCAGTACTTC. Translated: CASSPGHSYEQYF.

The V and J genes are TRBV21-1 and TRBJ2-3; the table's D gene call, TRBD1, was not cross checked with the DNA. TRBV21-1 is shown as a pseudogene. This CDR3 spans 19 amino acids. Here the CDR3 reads CASSRKRSPDRSPLYTQYF. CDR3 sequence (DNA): TGTGCCAGCAGCAGGAAGAGATCCCCGGACAGGTCCCCGCTTTATACGCAGTATTTT.

The CDR3 DNA sequence: TGCGCCAGCAGTGAGTCGGGGGGCTATGGCTACACCTTC. It is translated as CASSESGGYGYTF. The rearrangement joins TRBV10-1 to TRBJ1-2; a possible D gene is TRBD1 (5 bases). Trimming shortened V by 0 bases and J by 4 bases, and 6 bases separated the two germline ends. Germline CDR1 and CDR2: WNHNN and SYGVQD (reference sequence). There are 13 residues in the CDR3.

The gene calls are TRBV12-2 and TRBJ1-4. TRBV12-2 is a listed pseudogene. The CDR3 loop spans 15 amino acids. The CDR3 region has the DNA TGTGCAAGTCGCTTAGAGGGGGGGACTAATGAAAAACTGTTTTTT. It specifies CASRLEGGTNEKLFF.

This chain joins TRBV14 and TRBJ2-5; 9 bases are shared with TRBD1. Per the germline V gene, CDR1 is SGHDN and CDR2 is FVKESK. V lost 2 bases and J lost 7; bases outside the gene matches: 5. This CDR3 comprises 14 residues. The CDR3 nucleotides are TGTGCCAGCAGCCAAAGGACAGGGGACGCGACCCAGTACTTC. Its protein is CASSQRTGDATQYF.

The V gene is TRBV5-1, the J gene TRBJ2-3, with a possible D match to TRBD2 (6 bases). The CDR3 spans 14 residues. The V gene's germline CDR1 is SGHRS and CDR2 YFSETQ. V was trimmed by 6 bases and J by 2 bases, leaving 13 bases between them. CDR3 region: CASNLAASTDTQYF. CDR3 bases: TGCGCCAGCAACTTAGCGGCCTCCACAGATACGCAGTATTTT.

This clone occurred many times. The chain's CDR3 is CASSEISGGAGDTQYF. The CDR3 nucleotides are TGCGCCAGCAGTGAGATTAGCGGGGGCGCCGGGGATACGCAGTATTTT. The chain has TRBV10-2 and TRBJ2-3; 9 nucleotides agree with TRBD2. This CDR3 contains 16 residues. Per the germline V gene, CDR1 is WSHSY and CDR2 is SAAADI. With 2 bases clipped from V and 6 bases from J, the junction kept 9 bases outside the gene matches.

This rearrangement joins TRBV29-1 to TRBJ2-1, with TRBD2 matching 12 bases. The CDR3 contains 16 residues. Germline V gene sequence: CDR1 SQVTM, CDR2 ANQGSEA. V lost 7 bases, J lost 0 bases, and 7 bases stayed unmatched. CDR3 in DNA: TGCAGCGGTACAACTAGCGGGGGGTCCTCCTACAATGAGCAGTTCTTC. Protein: CSGTTSGGSSYNEQFF.

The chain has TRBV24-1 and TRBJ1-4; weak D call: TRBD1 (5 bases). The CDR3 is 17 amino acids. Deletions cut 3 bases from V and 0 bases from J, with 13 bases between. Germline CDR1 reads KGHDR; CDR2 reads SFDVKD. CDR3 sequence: CATSDGGDFATNEKLFF. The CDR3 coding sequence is TGTGCCACCAGTGATGGGGGGGACTTTGCAACTAATGAAAAACTGTTTTTT.

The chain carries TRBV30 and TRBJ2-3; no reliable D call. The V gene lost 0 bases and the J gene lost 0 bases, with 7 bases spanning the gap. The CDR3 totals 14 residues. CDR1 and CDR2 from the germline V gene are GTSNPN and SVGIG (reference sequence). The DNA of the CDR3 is TGTGCCTGGAGTGTACTTGCGAGCACAGATACGCAGTATTTT. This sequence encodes CAWSVLASTDTQYF.

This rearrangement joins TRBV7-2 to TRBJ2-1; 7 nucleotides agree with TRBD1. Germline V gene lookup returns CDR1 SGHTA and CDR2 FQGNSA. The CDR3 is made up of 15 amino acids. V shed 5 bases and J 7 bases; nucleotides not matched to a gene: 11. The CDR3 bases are TGTGCCAGCAGCCCACGACAGGGAAGGGGTAATGAGCAGTTCTTC. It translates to CASSPRQGRGNEQFF.